This TCR beta chain originates from a study of regulatory T cells in long-lasting Graves disease. Study conclusions and caveats: More public clonotypes were shared by persistent patients (around 2,500) than by new patients (about 970). Patients with persistent disease showed a bias toward TRBV28, TRBJ1-2 and TRBJ2-5.

Germline V gene lookup returns CDR1 SEHNR and CDR2 FQNEAQ (reference sequence). With V trimmed by 8 bases and J by 3 bases, 8 bases remained unmatched. The CDR3 totals 14 residues. Note on this clonotype: Its antigen is unidentified.

Arm-PCR with iRepertoire HTBI primers amplified the CDR3 regions for these TCR beta libraries. TCRdb reprocessed the multiplex PCR reads with MiXCR, giving one entry per CDR3 protein. The table lists 250,000 or so distinct CDR3 sequences, 20% to 25% of them singletons. The time point was: newly diagnosed GD, antithyroid drugs for less than 3 months. PBMC RNA was the source of the TCR library. The chain has TRBV7-9 and TRBJ2-5; 8 nucleotides match TRBD1. Sample: peripheral blood mononuclear cells (PBMCs), taken at new diagnosis, from a patient treated with antithyroid drugs. The sequence derives from a female donor with Graves disease. CDR3: CASSDRGRKETQYF. The DNA of the CDR3 is TGTGCCAGCTCCGACAGGGGTCGAAAAGAGACCCAGTACTTC.